A single sample is the source of the 20 T cell receptor beta chains below, sequenced in a study of shared clonotypes between healthy human individuals. The naive CD8 subset, CD45RO-negative cells positively selected for CCR7, excluded terminally differentiated effector memory CD45RA+ cells. Here immunoSEQ multiplex PCR was the method, and the copy in TCRdb shows in-frame clones only, minus some. This table holds some 740,000 clones, 92% found once. The sequenced sample was naive CD8+ T cells sorted from blood. The receptor source for this set is a man aged 25-45 years in good health.

The rearrangement joins TRBV10-1 to TRBJ2-7; D is uncertain. V lost 4 bases, J lost 3 bases, and 10 bases lay in between. Looked up from germline, CDR1 is WNHNN and CDR2 is SYGVQD (reference sequence). CDR3 length equals 13 residues. CDR3 DNA: TGCGCCAGCAGTGCCCGGGTGGGCTACGAGCAGTACTTC. Translation gives CASSARVGYEQYF.

J is TRBJ2-7 and V is TRBV9; 12 bases fit TRBD1. Germline-derived CDR1 and CDR2 are SGDLS and YYNGEE. There are 17 residues in the CDR3. Trimming removed 1 base from V and 5 bases from J; junction bases left unmatched: 10. The CDR3 DNA reads TGTGCCAGCAGCGTAACGGCGGGACAGGGGGCGCAGAACGAGCAGTACTTC. This translates into CASSVTAGQGAQNEQYF.

The chain uses TRBV7-3 and TRBJ2-7; 12 nucleotides match TRBD2. Trimming at V came to 5 bases and at J to 5 bases, leaving 4 bases not matched to a gene. CDR3 length equals 14 residues. The germline V gene has CDR1 SGHTA and CDR2 FQGTGA. CDR3 nucleotide sequence: TGTGCCAGCAGCCCGGGACTAGCGGGCAACGAGCAGTACTTC. Its translation is CASSPGLAGNEQYF.

The chain carries TRBV27 and TRBJ2-7, with a tentative D call TRBD1 (6 bases). The V and J ends lost 5 bases and 2 bases respectively, with 19 bases between them. The CDR3 is 16 amino acids. CDR1 and CDR2 (germline): MNHEY, SMNVEV (reference sequence). CDR3 coding DNA: TGTGCCAGCAGTACCAGTGCAGGGGATCATACCTACGAGCAGTACTTC. Translating gives CASSTSAGDHTYEQYF.

Concerning this clone: The sample carries other DNA sequences with the same CDR3. V is TRBV5-1 and J is TRBJ2-7; 10 bases match TRBD1. Trimming removed 0 bases from V and 3 bases from J; junction bases left unmatched: 3. The CDR3 has 15 amino acids. Germline V gives CDR1 SGHRS, CDR2 YFSETQ. CDR3 sequence reads: CASSLAGTGDYEQYF. The CDR3, as DNA: TGCGCCAGCAGCTTGGCCGGGACAGGGGACTACGAGCAGTACTTC.

This sequence joins TRBV27 and TRBJ2-2; 8 bases agree with TRBD1. The V gene's germline CDR1 is MNHEY and CDR2 SMNVEV (reference sequence). The CDR3 runs 17 residues. V dropped 8 bases and J dropped 4; count of bases not matched to a gene: 15. CDR3 in amino acids: CASSSDRGVMFTGELFF. CDR3 in DNA: TGTGCCAGCTCGTCCGACAGGGGAGTGATGTTCACCGGGGAGCTGTTTTTT.

This chain joins TRBV14 and TRBJ1-1; D remains ambiguous. The CDR3 length is 15 residues. In germline, CDR1 is SGHDN, CDR2 FVKESK. V lost 3 bases, J lost 4 bases, and 15 bases lay in between. This CDR3 reads CASSHDSGWGTEAFF. CDR3 sequence (DNA): TGTGCCAGCAGCCATGATTCCGGGTGGGGCACTGAAGCTTTCTTT.

The chain carries TRBV5-6 and TRBJ1-2, with D perhaps matching TRBD1 (5 bases). The V gene lost 6 bases and the J gene lost 3 bases, with 15 bases spanning the gap. This CDR3 contains 14 residues. The germline CDR1 and CDR2 sequences are SGHDT and YYEEEE. In DNA, the CDR3 is TGTGCCAGCACCTCTGGTGTAGGGGACTATGGCTACACCTTC. Translation gives CASTSGVGDYGYTF.

This chain joins TRBV27 and TRBJ2-7; D perhaps matches TRBD2 (6 bases). Germline loops: CDR1 MNHEY, CDR2 SMNVEV (reference sequence). The CDR3 is 14 residues long. The V end lost 7 bases, the J end lost 0 bases, and 13 bases lay between the germline ends. In DNA, the CDR3 is TGTGCCAGCACGTTAGCGGCAAGCTCCTACGAGCAGTACTTC. Translated, it gives CASTLAASSYEQYF.

The chain carries TRBV15 and TRBJ2-6; 8 bases map to TRBD1. Germline CDR1 is LNHNV and CDR2 is YYDKDF (reference sequence). The ends lost 2 bases at V and 2 bases at J; junction bases unmatched: 8. This CDR3 has 18 amino acids. CDR3 in DNA: TGTGCCACCAGCAGAAACCCGGACAGGGCAGCTGGGGCCAACGTCCTGACTTTC. Translated: CATSRNPDRAAGANVLTF.

J is TRBJ2-3 and V is TRBV28; no reliable D call. Trimming left V 5 bases short and J 3 bases short, with 12 bases between. The CDR3 is 14 amino acids. The germline V gene has CDR1 MDHEN and CDR2 SYDVKM. CDR3 sequence: CASSQNSRTDTQYF. In nucleotides, the CDR3 is TGTGCCAGCAGTCAAAACTCGAGGACAGATACGCAGTATTTT.

The chain couples TRBV15 to TRBJ2-1; 7 bases map to TRBD2. Per germline, CDR1 LNHNV and CDR2 YYDKDF (reference sequence). The CDR3 consists of 18 residues. The trim removed 0 bases at V and 0 bases at J, leaving 8 bases unmatched. In nucleotides, the CDR3 is TGTGCCACCAGCAGAGATCTTGGCGCGGGAGACTCCTACAATGAGCAGTTCTTC. Protein sequence: CATSRDLGAGDSYNEQFF.

The chain employs TRBV5-1 and TRBJ2-3; 7 nucleotides match TRBD1. From germline, CDR1 is SGHRS and CDR2 YFSETQ. Germline trimming cut 1 base from V and 3 bases from J; bases unmatched to any gene: 8. This CDR3 has 16 amino acids. CDR3 sequence reads: CASSLMAGGATDTQYF. CDR3 DNA sequence: TGCGCCAGCAGCTTGATGGCAGGGGGAGCTACAGATACGCAGTATTTT.

The V and J genes are TRBV9 and TRBJ2-3; 7 bases are shared with TRBD2. The junction had 6 bases not matched to a gene; V was cut back by 0 bases and J by 2 bases. The CDR3 contains 16 residues. From germline, CDR1 is SGDLS and CDR2 YYNGEE. In DNA form, the CDR3 reads TGTGCCAGCAGCGTAGCCGCTAGCGGTTTCACAGATACGCAGTATTTT. It specifies CASSVAASGFTDTQYF.

This chain uses TRBV28 with TRBJ2-7; D remains unclear. V lost 3 bases and J 2 bases, leaving 8 bases between the germline ends. CDR1 is MDHEN and CDR2 is SYDVKM in the germline V gene. The CDR3 loop spans 13 amino acids. The CDR3 DNA sequence: TGTGCCAGCAGTTTGCTTAGGACCTACGAGCAGTACTTC. Its translation: CASSLLRTYEQYF.

The chain combines TRBV27 with TRBJ2-1; D might be TRBD1 (6 bases). Trimming pared 5 bases from V and 4 bases from J, leaving 15 bases between. Germline V gives CDR1 MNHEY, CDR2 SMNVEV (reference sequence). The CDR3 is made up of 15 amino acids. CDR3 DNA: TGTGCCAGCAGTCCCCTATCAGGGGAGTACAATGAGCAGTTCTTC. The encoded protein is CASSPLSGEYNEQFF.

The V call is TRBV7-8, the J call TRBJ2-2; TRBD2 matches 8 bases. The CDR3 runs to 17 residues. J was trimmed by 0 bases and V by 5 bases; bases with no gene match: 8. The germline gives CDR1 SGHVS, CDR2 FQNEAQ. The CDR3 coding sequence is TGTGCCAGCAGCCCCGGGGGGGACATCGCGAACACCGGGGAGCTGTTTTTT. Translating gives CASSPGGDIANTGELFF.

The J gene is TRBJ2-1, the V gene TRBV7-8, with TRBD1 matching over 7 bases. The germline V gene encodes CDR1 SGHVS and CDR2 FQNEAQ. The CDR3 loop spans 17 amino acids. The J segment lost 6 bases and the V segment lost 1 base, leaving 12 bases of the junction unmatched. The CDR3 loop reads CASSLGGTAGRLNEQFF. The DNA for the CDR3 is TGTGCCAGCAGCTTAGGGGGGACAGCCGGGCGACTCAATGAGCAGTTCTTC.

The rearrangement joins TRBV29-1 to TRBJ2-7; a possible D gene is TRBD1 (5 bases). Trimming took 3 bases from V and 2 from J, leaving 11 bases between them. The V gene's germline CDR1 is SQVTM and CDR2 ANQGSEA. The CDR3 sequence is 13 residues long. CDR3 region: CSVESTETYEQYF. CDR3 nucleotide sequence: TGCAGCGTTGAGTCGACAGAGACCTACGAGCAGTACTTC.

The DNA for the CDR3 is TGTGCCAGTAGTTCCTCTCAGTTAACCTCCTACGAGCAGTACTTC. The encoded protein is CASSSSQLTSYEQYF. This rearrangement joins TRBV19 to TRBJ2-7; D call uncertain. The CDR3 extends over 15 amino acids. Trimming stripped 5 bases from V and 0 bases from J, with 14 bases between. CDR1 is LNHDA, CDR2 SQIVND, per germline (reference sequence).